This T cell receptor beta chain was identified during a study of blood T cell repertoires in COVID-19. Per germline, CDR1 SNHLY and CDR2 FYNNEI. J gave up 4 bases and V 6 bases, and 9 bases lay outside the gene matches. The CDR3 has 14 amino acids. The protocol was immunoSEQ multiplex PCR, while the TCRdb copy is restricted to in-frame clones and leaves out a portion. The repertoire holds about 150,000 clones, with about 88% as singletons. Source material: peripheral blood. This TCR was sampled from a woman aged 65 to 85 with acute or convalescent COVID-19. This rearrangement joins TRBV2 to TRBJ2-7, with 7 bases aligning to TRBD1. CDR3 DNA sequence: TGTGCCAGCAGCCTTGGGACAGAAGTATACGAGCAGTACGTC. Its translation is CASSLGTEVYEQYV.